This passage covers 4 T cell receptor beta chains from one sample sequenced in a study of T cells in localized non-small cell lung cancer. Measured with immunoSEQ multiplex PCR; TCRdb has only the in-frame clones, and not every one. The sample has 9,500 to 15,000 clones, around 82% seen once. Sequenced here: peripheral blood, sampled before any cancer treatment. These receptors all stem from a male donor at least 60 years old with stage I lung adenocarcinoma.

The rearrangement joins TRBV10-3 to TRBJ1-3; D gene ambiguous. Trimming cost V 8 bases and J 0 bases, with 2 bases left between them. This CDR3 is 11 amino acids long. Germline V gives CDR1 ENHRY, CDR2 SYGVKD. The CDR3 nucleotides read TGTGCCATCGGCTCTGGAAACACCATATATTTT. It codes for CAIGSGNTIYF.

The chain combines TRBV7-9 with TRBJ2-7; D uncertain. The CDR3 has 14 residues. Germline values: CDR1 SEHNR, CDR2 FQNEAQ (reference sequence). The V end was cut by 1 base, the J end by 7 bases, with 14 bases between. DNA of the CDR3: TGTGCCAGCAGCTTAGGTGGCCCGCGACCAGAGCAGTACTTC. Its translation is CASSLGGPRPEQYF.

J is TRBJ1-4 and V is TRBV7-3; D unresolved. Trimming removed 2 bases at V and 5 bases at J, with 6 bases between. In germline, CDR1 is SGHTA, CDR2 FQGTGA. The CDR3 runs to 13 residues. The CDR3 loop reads CASSLGPNEKLFF. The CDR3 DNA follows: TGTGCCAGCAGCTTAGGACCAAATGAAAAACTGTTTTTT.

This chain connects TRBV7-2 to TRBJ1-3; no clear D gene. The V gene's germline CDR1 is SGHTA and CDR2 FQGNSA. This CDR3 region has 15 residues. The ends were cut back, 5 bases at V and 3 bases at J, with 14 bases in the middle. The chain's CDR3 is CASSPHRKGGNTIYF. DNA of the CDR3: TGTGCCAGCAGCCCCCATAGAAAGGGTGGAAACACCATATATTTT.